Below, 5 T cell receptor beta chains from the same sample are listed, as sequenced in a study of fetal regulatory T cell absence and autoimmunity. Profiled with immunoSEQ multiplex PCR; TCRdb holds only in-frame clones, not every one. This repertoire shows about 95,000 clones, about 78% found once; its top ten account for 1.5% to 2%. Sequencing was carried out using pancreas tissue. The source is a male donor with IPEX syndrome.

This clone has only a few counts. The V and J genes are TRBV6-1 and TRBJ2-7; D ambiguous. Germline V CDR1 and CDR2: MNHNS, SASEGT. The CDR3 extends over 13 amino acids. V lost 4 bases and J 1 base, leaving 8 bases between the germline ends. CDR3 residues: CASSGRPSYEQYF. CDR3 coding DNA: TGTGCCAGCAGTGGCCGGCCTTCCTACGAGCAGTACTTC.

For the CDR3, the DNA is TGTGCCAGTAGCGAGACAGGGGTATACAATGAGCAGTTCTTC. Protein product: CASSETGVYNEQFF. The chain has TRBV19 and TRBJ2-1; 8 bases match TRBD1. This CDR3 region has 14 residues. CDR1 LNHDA and CDR2 SQIVND come from the germline V gene (reference sequence). Trimming at V came to 6 bases and at J to 4 bases, leaving 5 bases not matched to a gene.

This clone was seen just once. This chain connects TRBV9 to TRBJ2-2; TRBD2 aligns across 8 bases. V lost 4 bases and J lost 2; bases outside the gene matches: 7. The CDR3 has 16 amino acids. The V gene's germline CDR1 is SGDLS and CDR2 YYNGEE. CDR3 DNA: TGTGCCAGCAGCTCAGGACTAGCCGTCAACACCGGGGAGCTGTTTTTT. Protein sequence: CASSSGLAVNTGELFF.

The chain combines TRBV27 with TRBJ2-7; TRBD2 might be the D (5 bases). V shed 1 base and J shed 2 bases, with 12 bases lying between them. This CDR3 has 15 amino acids. The germline V gene has CDR1 MNHEY and CDR2 SMNVEV (reference sequence). Here the CDR3 reads CASSLFGSFTYEQYF. The CDR3 region has the DNA TGTGCCAGCAGTTTATTTGGGAGCTTTACCTACGAGCAGTACTTC.

The chain links TRBV29-1 to TRBJ1-2; D gene ambiguous. CDR1 and CDR2 (germline): SQVTM, ANQGSEA. V was cut by 4 bases and J by 1 base, with 13 bases left in between. This CDR3 spans 14 amino acids. This CDR3 reads CSVAYSGLNYGYTF. The CDR3 nucleotides read TGCAGCGTTGCTTACAGTGGACTTAACTATGGCTACACCTTC.